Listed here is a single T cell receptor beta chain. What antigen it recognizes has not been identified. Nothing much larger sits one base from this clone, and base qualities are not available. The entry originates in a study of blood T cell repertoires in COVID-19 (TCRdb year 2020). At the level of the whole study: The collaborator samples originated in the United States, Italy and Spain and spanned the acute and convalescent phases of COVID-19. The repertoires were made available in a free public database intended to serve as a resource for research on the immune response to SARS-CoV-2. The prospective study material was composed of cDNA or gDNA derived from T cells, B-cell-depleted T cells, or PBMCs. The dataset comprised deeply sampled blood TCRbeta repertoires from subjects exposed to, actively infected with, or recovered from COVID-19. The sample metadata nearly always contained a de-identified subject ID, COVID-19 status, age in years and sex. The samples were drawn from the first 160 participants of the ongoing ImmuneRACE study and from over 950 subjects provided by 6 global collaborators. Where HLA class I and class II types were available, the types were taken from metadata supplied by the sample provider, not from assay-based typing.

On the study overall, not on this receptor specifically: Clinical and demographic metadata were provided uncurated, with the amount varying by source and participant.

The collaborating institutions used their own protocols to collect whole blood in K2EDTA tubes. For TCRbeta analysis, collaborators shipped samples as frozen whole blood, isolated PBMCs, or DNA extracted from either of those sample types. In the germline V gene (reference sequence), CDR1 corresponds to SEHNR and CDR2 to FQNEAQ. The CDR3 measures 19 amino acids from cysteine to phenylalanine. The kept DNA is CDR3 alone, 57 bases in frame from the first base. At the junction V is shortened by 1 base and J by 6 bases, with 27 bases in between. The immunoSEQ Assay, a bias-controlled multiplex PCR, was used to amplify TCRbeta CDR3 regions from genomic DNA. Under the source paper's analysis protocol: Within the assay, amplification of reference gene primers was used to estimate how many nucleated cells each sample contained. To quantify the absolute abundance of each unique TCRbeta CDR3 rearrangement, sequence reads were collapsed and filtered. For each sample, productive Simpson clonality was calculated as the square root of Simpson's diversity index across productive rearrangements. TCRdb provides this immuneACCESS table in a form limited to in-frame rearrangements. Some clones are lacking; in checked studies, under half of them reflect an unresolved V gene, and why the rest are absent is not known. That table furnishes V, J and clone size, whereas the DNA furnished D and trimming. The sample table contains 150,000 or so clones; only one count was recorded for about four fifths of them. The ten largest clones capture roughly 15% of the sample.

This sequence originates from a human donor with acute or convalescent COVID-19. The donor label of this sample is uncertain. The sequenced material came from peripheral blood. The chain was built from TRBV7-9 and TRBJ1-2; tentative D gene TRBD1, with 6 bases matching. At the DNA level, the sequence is TGTGCCAGCAGCTTAGGGAGATTTACCGGGACCCCCCCAGGGGATGGCTACACCTTC. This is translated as CASSLGRFTGTPPGDGYTF.